The 22 T cell receptor beta chains reported below all come from one sample, sequenced in a study of spatial heterogeneity in lung cancer. TCRdb reprocessed the 5' RACE reads with MiXCR, giving one entry per CDR3 protein. The sample lists more than 95,000 distinct CDR3 sequences, 9% to 15% occurring once. Time point defined: blood at routine non-recurrence follow-up after resection. Material for sequencing was whole RNA from tumor, nontumor lung or frozen PBMC, left unsorted. The input for sequencing was PBMCs, taken at follow-up. Source of these receptors: a male donor with early-stage non-small cell lung cancer.

The chain has TRBV30 and TRBJ2-3; perhaps TRBD2 as D (5 bases). Germline V gene data show CDR1 as GTSNPN and CDR2 as SVGIG (reference sequence). The CDR3 has 12 residues. V was shortened by 0 bases and J by 8 bases, with 9 bases between the two germline ends. The CDR3 region has the DNA TGTGCCTGGAGTGTACTAGGAAGTACGCAGTATTTT. Translating gives CAWSVLGSTQYF.

This clonotype was detected ten times or more. This chain links TRBV10-3 with TRBJ2-1; 8 nucleotides line up with TRBD2. The V gene end was trimmed by 8 bases and the J gene end by 9 bases; junction bases not matched to a gene: 12. Germline CDR1 reads ENHRY; CDR2 reads SYGVKD. This CDR3 contains 14 residues. CDR3 residues: CAIGSGGGNGEQFF. CDR3 coding DNA: TGTGCCATCGGGAGCGGGGGAGGTAATGGTGAGCAGTTCTTC.

This clonotype was observed a handful of times. A junction end diverges from the germline sequence, so it may reflect a read error. The J gene is TRBJ2-1, the V gene TRBV7-7; 7 positions agree with TRBD2. Germline V gives CDR1 SSHAT, CDR2 FNYEAQ (reference sequence). The CDR3 spans 13 residues. CDR3 nucleotides: TGTGCTAGCAGTTCAGCCGGGAGGACTGAGCAGTTCTTC. Protein product: CASSSAGRTEQFF.

For this clonotype: This may be a read error: a much more frequent sequence differs by one nucleotide. The chain has TRBV29-1 and TRBJ1-2, with D perhaps matching TRBD1 (6 bases). Germline CDR1 SQVTM, CDR2 ANQGSEA. This CDR3 spans 13 amino acids. V was trimmed by 5 bases and J by 8 bases, leaving 18 bases between them. This CDR3 is CSVTRTAVLGYTF. CDR3 bases: TGCAGCGTTACAAGGACAGCGGTATTGGGCTACACCTTC.

The chain links TRBV9 to TRBJ2-5; possible D gene TRBD1, 6 bases. From germline, CDR1 is SGDLS and CDR2 YYNGEE. Trimming took 4 bases from V and 4 from J, leaving 14 bases between them. CDR3 length equals 14 residues. The CDR3 DNA follows: TGTGCCAGCAGCCGTACGGGACAAAGAGAGACCCAGTACTTC. It translates to CASSRTGQRETQYF.

This clonotype was counted at least ten times. A junction boundary mismatches the germline segment, possibly from a read error. The chain couples TRBV28 to TRBJ2-1, with no clear D. The CDR3 runs to 13 residues. From germline, CDR1 is MDHEN and CDR2 SYDVKM. CDR3 bases: TGTGCCAGCACCATCTCTTACCAGGATTATATGATCTTC. Its protein product is CASTISYQDYMIF.

The sample holds many counts of this clonotype. The genes are TRBV29-1 and TRBJ1-3, with a tentative D call TRBD1 (6 bases). V lost 6 bases and J lost 0, with 21 bases in between. The CDR3 spans 17 residues. Germline CDR1 is SQVTM and CDR2 is ANQGSEA. The CDR3 loop is CSVNTGGTTRSGNTIYF. DNA of the CDR3: TGCAGCGTCAATACCGGTGGGACAACTCGCTCTGGAAACACCATATATTTT.

V and J are TRBV11-2 and TRBJ1-1; D perhaps matches TRBD1 (6 bases). Germline V gene lookup returns CDR1 SGHAT and CDR2 FQNNGV. V dropped 5 bases and J dropped 6 bases, with 16 bases sitting between them. CDR3 length: 14 amino acids. CDR3 sequence (DNA): TGTGCCAGCAGCCCACTACAGGGATCCGCTGAAGCTTTCTTT. Its translation: CASSPLQGSAEAFF.

In its sample, this clonotype was seen many times. The gene calls are TRBV6-6 and TRBJ1-6; D may be TRBD1 (6 bases). The V end was cut by 2 bases, the J end by 10 bases, with 12 bases between. The CDR3 extends over 14 amino acids. CDR1 and CDR2 from the germline V gene are MNHNY and SVGAGI (reference sequence). The CDR3 loop reads CASSYARGGSPLHF. In nucleotides, the CDR3 is TGTGCCAGCAGTTACGCCAGGGGAGGCTCACCCCTCCACTTT.

This rearrangement joins TRBV28 to TRBJ1-2, with D maybe TRBD1 (5 bases). This CDR3 has 14 residues. Trimming stripped 2 bases from V and 2 bases from J, with 9 bases between. Germline lookup yields CDR1 MDHEN and CDR2 SYDVKM. This CDR3 is CASSLGAGNYGYTF. For the CDR3, the DNA is TGTGCCAGCAGTTTAGGCGCAGGGAACTATGGCTACACCTTC.

This chain joins TRBV25-1 and TRBJ1-1; D not resolved. V shed 4 bases and J shed 4 bases, with 13 bases lying between them. The germline gives CDR1 MGHDK, CDR2 SYGVNS. The CDR3 spans 14 residues. CDR3 protein: CASSGPPSGTEAFF. The DNA for the CDR3 is TGTGCCAGCAGTGGACCCCCCTCGGGCACTGAAGCTTTCTTT.

The chain couples TRBV29-1 to TRBJ1-4; a possible D gene is TRBD1 (5 bases). The CDR3 is made up of 13 amino acids. Germline lookup yields CDR1 SQVTM and CDR2 ANQGSEA. V gave up 2 bases and J gave up 7 bases, with 11 bases separating them. The CDR3 DNA reads TGCAGCGTTGAAAAGGGGCGGGGTGAAAAACTGTTTTTT. Its protein product is CSVEKGRGEKLFF.

This clonotype was seen many times. The chain combines TRBV20-1 with TRBJ2-4, with D possibly being TRBD1 (6 bases). CDR1 and CDR2 from the germline V gene are DFQATT and SNEGSKA (reference sequence). The CDR3 has 15 residues. The V end was cut by 5 bases, the J end by 1 base, with 15 bases between. CDR3 amino acids: CSALNRAGAKNIQYF. The CDR3, as DNA: TGCAGTGCTTTAAACAGGGCTGGGGCCAAAAACATTCAGTACTTC.

This clonotype showed up many times. The chain combines TRBV27 with TRBJ1-5, with D uncertain. This CDR3 comprises 15 residues. V was trimmed by 3 bases and J by 0 bases, leaving 9 bases between them. Germline assignment: CDR1 MNHEY and CDR2 SMNVEV (reference sequence). CDR3 residues: CASSFAPSSNQPQHF. CDR3 bases: TGTGCCAGCAGTTTCGCCCCTTCTAGCAATCAGCCCCAGCATTTT.

On this clonotype: A much larger clone sits a single nucleotide away, making a read error possible. This chain connects TRBV7-9 to TRBJ2-7, with D possibly TRBD1 on 6 matching bases. The CDR3 extends over 14 amino acids. Germline V gives CDR1 SEHNR, CDR2 FQNEAQ (reference sequence). The CDR3 DNA reads TGTGCCAGCGGCTTGACAGGTGGAACCTACGAGCAGTACTTC. Protein: CASGLTGGTYEQYF. The full variable domain, with the rest looked up from reference TRBV7-9 and TRBJ2-7, is DTGVSQNPRHKITKRGQNVTFRCDPISEHNRLYWYRQTLGQGPEFLTYFQNEAQLEKSRLLSDRFSAERPKGSFSTLEIQRTEQGDSAMYLCASGLTGGTYEQYFGPGTRLTVT.

This sequence joins TRBV19 and TRBJ1-5, with D perhaps matching TRBD1 (5 bases). Germline-derived CDR1 and CDR2 are LNHDA and SQIVND (reference sequence). The CDR3 runs to 15 residues. Deletions cut 0 bases from V and 7 bases from J, with 13 bases between. Here the CDR3 reads CASSIDGRGWQPQHF. CDR3 nucleotide sequence: TGTGCCAGTAGTATAGACGGGAGGGGATGGCAGCCCCAGCATTTT.

This CDR3 reads CVGLYEQYF. DNA for the CDR3: TGTGTTGGACTCTACGAGCAGTACTTC. This chain joins TRBV6-5 and TRBJ2-7; perhaps TRBD2 as D (5 bases). The length of the CDR3 is 9 residues. Per the germline V gene, CDR1 is MNHEY and CDR2 is SVGAGI.

The table lists this clonotype with many counts. J is TRBJ2-1 and V is TRBV6-6, with unresolved D. CDR3 length: 15 amino acids. CDR1 and CDR2 (germline): MNHNY, SVGAGI (reference sequence). Trimming cost V 2 bases and J 0 bases, with 8 bases left between them. This chain's CDR3 is CASSYEASSYNEQFF. CDR3 nucleotides: TGTGCCAGCAGTTACGAGGCTAGCTCCTACAATGAGCAGTTCTTC.

The V call is TRBV11-2, the J call TRBJ2-5; 10 bases line up with TRBD2. CDR1 is SGHAT, CDR2 FQNNGV, per germline. The CDR3 has 17 amino acids. The V gene end was trimmed by 3 bases and the J gene end by 4 bases; junction bases not matched to a gene: 11. CDR3 in amino acids: CASSFERGGRMGETQYF. As DNA, the CDR3 is TGTGCCAGCAGCTTCGAGCGGGGGGGCAGGATGGGAGAGACCCAGTACTTC.

V is TRBV20-1 and J is TRBJ1-3, with TRBD1 as a possible D gene (5 bases). The CDR3 loop spans 14 amino acids. Per germline, CDR1 DFQATT and CDR2 SNEGSKA (reference sequence). The germline V and J ends were trimmed by 3 bases and 4 bases, with 13 bases remaining between them. CDR3 protein: CSARDKALGNTIYF. CDR3 sequence (DNA): TGCAGTGCTAGGGACAAGGCTTTAGGAAACACCATATATTTT.

In this sample, this clonotype turned up many times. The genes are TRBV9 and TRBJ2-3, with no clear D. The germline V gene has CDR1 SGDLS and CDR2 YYNGEE. Trimming left V 2 bases short and J 2 bases short, with 15 bases between. The CDR3 has 16 amino acids. This chain's CDR3 is CASSVNVGQPTDTQYF. In DNA, the CDR3 is TGTGCCAGCAGCGTCAATGTGGGCCAGCCCACAGATACGCAGTATTTT.

The chain uses TRBV19 and TRBJ2-1, with a tentative D call TRBD1 (6 bases). CDR3 length equals 15 residues. In germline, CDR1 is LNHDA, CDR2 SQIVND (reference sequence). V was trimmed by 9 bases and J by 0 bases, leaving 15 bases between them. This chain's CDR3 is CASRKDRSSYNEQFF. CDR3 coding DNA: TGTGCCAGCCGGAAGGACAGAAGCTCCTACAATGAGCAGTTCTTC.